These 19 T cell receptor beta chains came from one sample sequenced in a study of response to subunit inactivated influenza vaccine. TCRdb passed the RT-PCR reads through MiXCR, listing each CDR3 protein once. The sample yields approximately 500,000 distinct CDR3 sequences, 13% seen once. The material sequenced was PBMCs from blood, taken roughly 46 days after vaccination. These receptors were collected from a man aged 50-60 years who received an inactivated influenza vaccine.

This sequence joins TRBV12-3 or TRBV12-4 and TRBJ2-3; possible D gene TRBD1, 6 bases. There are 16 residues in the CDR3. Trimming shortened V by 3 bases and J by 4 bases, and 17 bases separated the two germline ends. The CDR3 protein is CASSLGDTSGADTQYF. Written as DNA, the CDR3 is TGTGCCAGCAGTTTGGGGGACACTTCTGGGGCAGATACGCAGTATTTT.

This clonotype was recorded many times. The gene calls are TRBV28 and TRBJ2-5; tentative D call: TRBD2 (6 bases). This CDR3 comprises 13 residues. Trimming took 5 bases from V and 9 from J, leaving 16 bases between them. Germline values: CDR1 MDHEN, CDR2 SYDVKM. CDR3 sequence reads: CASSPETSGAQYF. CDR3 in DNA: TGTGCCAGCAGTCCAGAGACTAGTGGGGCCCAGTACTTC. Based on the CDR3 plus reference TRBV28 and TRBJ2-5, the full variable domain is DVKVTQSSRYLVKRTGEKVFLECVQDMDHENMFWYRQDPGLGLRLIYFSYDVKMKEKGDIPEGYSVSREKKERFSLILESASTNQTSMYLCASSPETSGAQYFGPGTRLLVL.

V and J are TRBV11-2 and TRBJ2-3; possibly TRBD1 or TRBD2 for D (6 bases each). The CDR3 contains 14 residues. CDR1 SGHAT and CDR2 FQNNGV come from the germline V gene. V was cut by 10 bases and J by 4 bases, with 18 bases left in between. CDR3 sequence: CATGAGGSSDTQYF. CDR3 in DNA: TGTGCCACGGGGGCAGGCGGGTCATCAGATACGCAGTATTTT.

This clonotype occurred a few times. This chain joins TRBV12-3 or TRBV12-4 and TRBJ1-6; D is unresolved. This CDR3 has 14 amino acids. V lost 6 bases to trimming and J lost 11 bases, with 17 bases between them. The CDR3 sequence is CASSPGPLRAPLHF. The CDR3 DNA follows: TGTGCCAGCAGCCCAGGACCGTTGAGGGCACCCCTCCACTTT.

The V and J genes are TRBV6-1 and TRBJ2-7, with a possible D match to TRBD2 (6 bases). The CDR3 runs 15 residues. Germline CDR1 is MNHNS and CDR2 is SASEGT. V was pared by 6 bases and J by 3 bases, with 18 bases between. CDR3 loop: CASSLARHTLYEQYF. The DNA for the CDR3 is TGTGCCAGCAGCCTAGCGAGACATACCCTCTACGAGCAGTACTTC.

In DNA form, the CDR3 reads TGTGCCAGCAGCTTAAATACAGACTATGAGCAGTTCTTC. This codes for CASSLNTDYEQFF. V and J are TRBV7-2 and TRBJ2-1; no clear D gene. Trimming shortened V by 2 bases and J by 8 bases, and 10 bases separated the two germline ends. The length of the CDR3 is 13 residues. Per germline, CDR1 SGHTA and CDR2 FQGNSA.

This clonotype was counted only a few times. The rearrangement uses TRBV12-3 or TRBV12-4 and TRBJ2-2, with a tentative D call TRBD1 (5 bases). The CDR3 consists of 15 residues. Trimming pared 0 bases from V and 8 bases from J, leaving 13 bases between. The CDR3 nucleotides read TGTGCCAGCAGTTTAGCCCACTTAGGGGCAGGGGAGCTGTTTTTT. Encoded protein: CASSLAHLGAGELFF.

This clonotype has ten or more counts. This chain uses TRBV12-3 or TRBV12-4 with TRBJ2-5; D possibly matches TRBD1 or TRBD2 (5 bases each). The CDR3 runs 13 residues. V was pared by 8 bases and J by 7 bases, with 17 bases between. This chain's CDR3 is CASSRGDRGTQYF. The CDR3 nucleotides read TGTGCCAGCTCTCGTGGGGACCGGGGGACCCAGTACTTC.

The genes are TRBV9 and TRBJ2-1; TRBD2 matches 9 bases. This CDR3 comprises 17 residues. Germline V lookup: CDR1 SGDLS, CDR2 YYNGEE. Trimming cost V 0 bases and J 3 bases; bases outside gene matches: 7. The CDR3 loop reads CASSVGSGSSYYNEQFF. The CDR3 bases are TGTGCCAGCAGCGTAGGTAGCGGGAGCTCCTACTACAATGAGCAGTTCTTC.

In its sample, this clonotype was seen a few times. V is TRBV10-3 and J is TRBJ2-3; 10 bases fit TRBD2. With V trimmed by 1 base and J by 2 bases, 3 bases remained unmatched. The CDR3 is 16 residues long. Germline V gene data show CDR1 as ENHRY and CDR2 as SYGVKD. CDR3 region: CAISELLAGNTDTQYF. CDR3 nucleotides: TGTGCCATCAGTGAGTTACTAGCGGGAAACACAGATACGCAGTATTTT.

V is TRBV4-3 and J is TRBJ2-7, with 8 positions matching TRBD1. The CDR3 extends over 17 amino acids. The V and J ends lost 5 bases and 2 bases, in that order; junction bases with no gene match: 14. Germline CDR1 LGHNA, CDR2 YSLEER. DNA for the CDR3: TGCGCCAGCAGCTTATACGGACAGGGCGCTGAAACCTACGAGCAGTACTTC. Its protein product is CASSLYGQGAETYEQYF.

This clonotype has ten or more counts. The chain recombines TRBV29-1 with TRBJ2-2; TRBD2 is a possible D gene (6 bases). Trimming pared 2 bases from V and 6 bases from J, leaving 7 bases between. CDR1 SQVTM and CDR2 ANQGSEA come from the germline V gene. The CDR3 runs 12 residues. The CDR3 DNA is TGCAGCGTTGAACGGGACTCCGGGGAGCTGTTTTTT. The encoded protein is CSVERDSGELFF.

This clonotype was picked up many times. This chain links TRBV20-1 with TRBJ2-6; no firm D call. Germline V CDR1 and CDR2: DFQATT, SNEGSKA (reference sequence). The CDR3 has 13 residues. Trimming removed 6 bases from V and 3 bases from J, with 9 bases in between. The CDR3 nucleotides are TGCAGTGCCGATGCAGATGGGGCCAACGTCCTGACTTTC. Encoded protein: CSADADGANVLTF.

The chain is built from TRBV7-9 and TRBJ2-5, with TRBD1 matching 11 bases. The length of the CDR3 is 12 residues. V gave up 4 bases and J gave up 14 bases; unmatched junction bases: 6. CDR1 and CDR2 (germline): SEHNR, FQNEAQ (reference sequence). The CDR3 region has the DNA TGTGCCAGCAGCTCGGGGACAGGGGGAAAATACTTC. It yields the protein CASSSGTGGKYF.

The chain combines TRBV6-2 or TRBV6-3 with TRBJ2-5; 8 bases line up with TRBD2. There are 15 residues in the CDR3. The germline V gene has CDR1 MNHEY and CDR2 SVGEGT. Trimming took 4 bases from V and 5 from J; bases not matched to a gene: 9. DNA for the CDR3: TGTGCCAGCAGTTCTGGAGGCGGGGGGCCGGAGACCCAGTACTTC. This sequence encodes CASSSGGGGPETQYF.

The table lists this clonotype with many counts. The V gene is TRBV6-2 or TRBV6-3, the J gene TRBJ2-1; no firm D call. V lost 0 bases, J lost 10 bases, and 13 bases lay in between. The CDR3 length is 14 residues. Germline lookup yields CDR1 MNHEY and CDR2 SVGEGT. The CDR3 coding sequence is TGTGCCAGCAGTTACTCGATCGGCAGACCCGAGCAGTTCTTC. Translation gives CASSYSIGRPEQFF.

This clonotype has a handful of counts. The chain joins TRBV5-1 to TRBJ2-2; 8 bases are a match to TRBD1. The germline CDR1 and CDR2 sequences are SGHRS and YFSETQ. The CDR3 runs to 16 residues. The junction had 5 bases not matched to a gene; V was cut back by 4 bases and J by 0 bases. The CDR3 loop reads CASSLRTGTNTGELFF. The CDR3 bases are TGCGCCAGCAGCCTCCGGACAGGGACGAACACCGGGGAGCTGTTTTTT.

Ten or more counts support this clonotype. The chain is built from TRBV11-2 and TRBJ2-3; D call uncertain. V lost 3 bases, J lost 1 base, and 8 bases lay in between. The CDR3 sequence is 14 residues long. Germline V gene data show CDR1 as SGHAT and CDR2 as FQNNGV. The CDR3: CASSFDGRTDTQYF. CDR3 DNA sequence: TGTGCCAGCAGCTTCGATGGACGCACAGATACGCAGTATTTT.

The V and J genes are TRBV20-1 and TRBJ2-2; D unresolved. The germline V and J ends were trimmed by 6 bases and 0 bases, with 17 bases remaining between them. Looked up from germline, CDR1 is DFQATT and CDR2 is SNEGSKA (reference sequence). The CDR3 is 16 amino acids. DNA for the CDR3: TGCAGTGCCCCCCCCCGACCGTATTCGAACACCGGGGAGCTGTTTTTT. Translation gives CSAPPRPYSNTGELFF.